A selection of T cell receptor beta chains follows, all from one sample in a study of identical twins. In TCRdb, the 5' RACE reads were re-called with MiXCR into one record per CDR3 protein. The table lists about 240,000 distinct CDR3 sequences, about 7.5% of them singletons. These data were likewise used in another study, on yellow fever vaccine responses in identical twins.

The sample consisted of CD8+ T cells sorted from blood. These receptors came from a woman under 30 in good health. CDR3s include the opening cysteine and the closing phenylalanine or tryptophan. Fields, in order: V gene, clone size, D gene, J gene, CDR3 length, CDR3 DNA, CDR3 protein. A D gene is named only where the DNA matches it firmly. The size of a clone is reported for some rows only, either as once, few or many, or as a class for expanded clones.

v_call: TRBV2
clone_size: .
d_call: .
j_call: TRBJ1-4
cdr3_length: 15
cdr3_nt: TGTGCCAGCAGTGAATGGGGGGCCTATAATGAAAAACTGTTTTTT
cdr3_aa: CASSEWGAYNEKLFF

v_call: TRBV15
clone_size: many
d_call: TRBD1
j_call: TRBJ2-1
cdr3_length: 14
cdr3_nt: TGTGCCACCAGCGAACAGGGGGTTGGGAATGAGCAGTTCTTC
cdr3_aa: CATSEQGVGNEQFF

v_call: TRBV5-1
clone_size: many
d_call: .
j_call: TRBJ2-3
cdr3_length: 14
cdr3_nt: TGCGCCAGCAGCTTGGACCTTTTCACAGATACGCAGTATTTT
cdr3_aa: CASSLDLFTDTQYF

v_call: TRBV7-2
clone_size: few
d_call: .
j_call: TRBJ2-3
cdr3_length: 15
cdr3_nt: TGTGCCAGCAGCTTAAGGGCGGGATACACAGATACGCAGTATTTT
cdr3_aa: CASSLRAGYTDTQYF

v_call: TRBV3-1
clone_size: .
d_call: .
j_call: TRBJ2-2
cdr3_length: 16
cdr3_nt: TGTGCCAGCAGCCAAGAGGTGTTCATCGAGTCCGGGGAGCTGTTTTTT
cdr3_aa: CASSQEVFIESGELFF

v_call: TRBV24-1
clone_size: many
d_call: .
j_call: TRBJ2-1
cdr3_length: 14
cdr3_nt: TGTGCCACCAGTGGCGGGGGACATTACAATGAGCAGTTCTTC
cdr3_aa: CATSGGGHYNEQFF

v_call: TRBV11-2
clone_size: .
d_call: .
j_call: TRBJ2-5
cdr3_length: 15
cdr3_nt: TGTGCCAGCAGCTTAGACGTCCTAGCCGGGGGGACCCAGTACTTC
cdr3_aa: CASSLDVLAGGTQYF

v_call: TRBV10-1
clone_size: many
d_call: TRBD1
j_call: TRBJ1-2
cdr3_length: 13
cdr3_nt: TGCGCCACCTCAGGGGGTGGTGGCTATGGCTACACCTTC
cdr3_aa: CATSGGGGYGYTF

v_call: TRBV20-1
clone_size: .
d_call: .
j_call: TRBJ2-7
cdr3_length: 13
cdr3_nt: TGCAGTGCTAGACCCGGGACTCGCTACGAGCAGTACTTC
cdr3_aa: CSARPGTRYEQYF

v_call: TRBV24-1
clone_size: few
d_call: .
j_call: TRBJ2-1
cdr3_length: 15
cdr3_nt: TGTGCCACCAGTGACCTGGGGACAACTTACAATGAGCAGTTCTTC
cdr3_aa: CATSDLGTTYNEQFF

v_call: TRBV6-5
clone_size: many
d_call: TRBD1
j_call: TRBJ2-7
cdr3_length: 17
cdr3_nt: TGTGCCAGCAGTTACTCGGGGACAGGGGACAGCTCCTACGAGCAGTACTTC
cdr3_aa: CASSYSGTGDSSYEQYF

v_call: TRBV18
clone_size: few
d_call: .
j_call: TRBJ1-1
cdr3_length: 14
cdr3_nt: TGTGCCAGCTCACCAATGGGGGAAAGGGCTGAAGCTTTCTTT
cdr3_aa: CASSPMGERAEAFF

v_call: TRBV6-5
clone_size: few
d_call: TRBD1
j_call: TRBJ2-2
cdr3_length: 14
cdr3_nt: TGTGCCAGCAGTTGGGACAGGAACACCGGGGAGCTGTTTTTT
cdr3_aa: CASSWDRNTGELFF

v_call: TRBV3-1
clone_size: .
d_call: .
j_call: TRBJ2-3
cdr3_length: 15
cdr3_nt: TGTGCCAGCAGCCAAGGCGAAGTGGGCACAGATACGCAGTATTTT
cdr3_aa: CASSQGEVGTDTQYF

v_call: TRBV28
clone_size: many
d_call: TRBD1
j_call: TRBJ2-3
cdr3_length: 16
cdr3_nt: TGTGCCAGCAGTTTATGGTACAGGGGAGTATGGGATACGCAGTATTTT
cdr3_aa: CASSLWYRGVWDTQYF

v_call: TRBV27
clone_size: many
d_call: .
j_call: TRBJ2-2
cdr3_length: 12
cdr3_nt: TGTGCCAGCAGTTTTTTGGGCGGGGAGCTGTTTTTT
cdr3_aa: CASSFLGGELFF

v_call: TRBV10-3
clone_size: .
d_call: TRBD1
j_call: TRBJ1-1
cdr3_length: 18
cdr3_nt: TGTGCCATCAGTGGAGGAGGGCAGGGGGCCGGTTTGAACACTGAAGCTTTCTTT
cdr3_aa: CAISGGGQGAGLNTEAFF

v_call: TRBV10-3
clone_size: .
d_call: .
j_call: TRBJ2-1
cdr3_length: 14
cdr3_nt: TGTGCCATAAACAGGGAAGATTCTTACAATGAGCAGTTCTTC
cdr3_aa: CAINREDSYNEQFF

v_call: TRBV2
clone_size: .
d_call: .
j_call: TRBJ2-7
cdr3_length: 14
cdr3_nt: TGTGCCAGTCTCCCTAGCGTCCTAACCTACGAGCAGTACTTC
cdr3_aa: CASLPSVLTYEQYF

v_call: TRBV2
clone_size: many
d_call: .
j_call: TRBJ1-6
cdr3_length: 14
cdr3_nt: TGTGCCAGCAGTGTGGAGGTACGGGACTCACCCCTCCACTTT
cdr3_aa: CASSVEVRDSPLHF

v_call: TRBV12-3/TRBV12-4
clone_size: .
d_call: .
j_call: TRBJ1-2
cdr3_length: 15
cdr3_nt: TGTGCCAGCAGTTTTACCGGGGGCGAATCCTATGGCTACACCTTC
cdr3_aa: CASSFTGGESYGYTF

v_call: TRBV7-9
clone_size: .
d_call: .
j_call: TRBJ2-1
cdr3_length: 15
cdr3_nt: TGTGCCAGCAGTCCGTCCGGGTACGGCTGGAATGAGCAGTTCTTC
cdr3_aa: CASSPSGYGWNEQFF

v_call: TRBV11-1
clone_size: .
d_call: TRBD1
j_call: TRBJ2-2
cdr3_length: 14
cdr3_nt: TGTGCCAGCAGCCCCGGACAGGGTAACGGGGAGCTGTTTTTT
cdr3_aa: CASSPGQGNGELFF

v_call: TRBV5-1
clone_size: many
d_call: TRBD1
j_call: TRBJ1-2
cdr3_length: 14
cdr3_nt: TGCGCCAGCAGCCCCGGGACAGAAAGCTATGGCTACACCTTC
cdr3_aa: CASSPGTESYGYTF

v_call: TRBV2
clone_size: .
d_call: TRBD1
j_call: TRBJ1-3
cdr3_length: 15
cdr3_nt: TGTGCCAGCAGTCCAGACAGGGGAGCTGGAAACACCATATATTTT
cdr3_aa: CASSPDRGAGNTIYF

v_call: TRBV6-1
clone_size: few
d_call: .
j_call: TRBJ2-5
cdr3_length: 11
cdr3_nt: TGTGCCAGCCCCGGGCAAGAGACCCAGTACTTC
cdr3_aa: CASPGQETQYF

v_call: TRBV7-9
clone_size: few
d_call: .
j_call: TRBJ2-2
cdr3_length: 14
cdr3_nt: TGTGCCAGCAGCTTAGTCTCAGCGACCGGGGAGCTGTTTTTT
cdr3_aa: CASSLVSATGELFF

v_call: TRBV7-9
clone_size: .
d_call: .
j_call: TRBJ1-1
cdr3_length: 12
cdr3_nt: TGTGCCACTAACCAGAAGAACACTGAAGCTTTCTTT
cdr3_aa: CATNQKNTEAFF

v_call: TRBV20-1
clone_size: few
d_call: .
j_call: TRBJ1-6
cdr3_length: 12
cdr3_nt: TGCAGTGCAGAGACGGGGAATTCACCCCTCCACTTT
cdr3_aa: CSAETGNSPLHF

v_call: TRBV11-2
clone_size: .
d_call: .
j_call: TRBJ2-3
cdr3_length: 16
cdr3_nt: TGTGCCAGCAGCCCCAGACCCGACAGCGCCACAGATACGCAGTATTTT
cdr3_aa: CASSPRPDSATDTQYF

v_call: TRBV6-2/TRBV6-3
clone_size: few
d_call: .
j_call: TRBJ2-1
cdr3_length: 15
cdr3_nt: TGTGCCAGCAGTGCCCCCCCAATCGCTTACAATGAGCAGTTCTTC
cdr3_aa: CASSAPPIAYNEQFF

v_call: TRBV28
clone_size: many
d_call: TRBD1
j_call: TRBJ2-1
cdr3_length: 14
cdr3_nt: TGTGCCAGCAGGGACAGGGTACGCTACAATGAGCAGTTCTTC
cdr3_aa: CASRDRVRYNEQFF

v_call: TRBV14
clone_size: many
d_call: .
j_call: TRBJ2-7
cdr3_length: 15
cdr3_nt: TGTGCCAGCAGCCAAGGAGGGACCCGAATTGATGAGCAGTACTTC
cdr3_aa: CASSQGGTRIDEQYF

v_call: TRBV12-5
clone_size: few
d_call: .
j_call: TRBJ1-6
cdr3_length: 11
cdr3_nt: TGTGCTAGTGGGATAAATTCACCCCTCCACTTT
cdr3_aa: CASGINSPLHF

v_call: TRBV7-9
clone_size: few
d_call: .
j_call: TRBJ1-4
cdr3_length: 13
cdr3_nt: TGTGCCAGCAGCTCACCGACAGGCGAAAAACTGTTTTTT
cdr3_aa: CASSSPTGEKLFF

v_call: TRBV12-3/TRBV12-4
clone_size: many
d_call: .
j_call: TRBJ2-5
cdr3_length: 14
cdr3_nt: TGTGCCAGCAGTTTCGGGGGTGTCCAAGAGACCCAGTACTTC
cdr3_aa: CASSFGGVQETQYF

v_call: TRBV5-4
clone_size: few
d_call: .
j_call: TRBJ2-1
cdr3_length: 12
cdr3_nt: TGTGCCAGCAGTTTGAACATGGATGAGCAGTTCTTC
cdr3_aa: CASSLNMDEQFF

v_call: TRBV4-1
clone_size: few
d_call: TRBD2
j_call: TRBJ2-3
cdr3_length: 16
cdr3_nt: TGCGCCAGCAGCCCCCGTCAGCGGGGAAGCACAGATACGCAGTATTTT
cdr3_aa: CASSPRQRGSTDTQYF

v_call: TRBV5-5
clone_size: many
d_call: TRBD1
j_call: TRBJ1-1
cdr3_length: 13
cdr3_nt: TGTGCCAGCAGCGATTACAGGGGTAGAGAAGCTTTCTTT
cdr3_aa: CASSDYRGREAFF

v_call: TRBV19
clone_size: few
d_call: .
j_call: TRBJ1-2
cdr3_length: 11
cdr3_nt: TGTGCCAGTAACGCGGGCTATGGCTACACCTTC
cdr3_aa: CASNAGYGYTF

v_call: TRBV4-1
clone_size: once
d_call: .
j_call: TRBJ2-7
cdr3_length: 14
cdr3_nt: TGCGCCAGCAGCCTACGGACAGAGGGTGTCGAGCAGTACTTC
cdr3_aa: CASSLRTEGVEQYF

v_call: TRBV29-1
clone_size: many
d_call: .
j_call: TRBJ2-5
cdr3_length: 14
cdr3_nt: TGCAGCGTTGAGACAGACGGGATTGGAGAGACCCAGTACTTC
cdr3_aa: CSVETDGIGETQYF

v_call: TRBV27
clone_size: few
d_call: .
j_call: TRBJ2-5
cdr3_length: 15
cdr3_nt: TGTGCCAGCAGTTTTGGGGGGCGCCCCCAAGAGACCCAGTACTTC
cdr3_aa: CASSFGGRPQETQYF